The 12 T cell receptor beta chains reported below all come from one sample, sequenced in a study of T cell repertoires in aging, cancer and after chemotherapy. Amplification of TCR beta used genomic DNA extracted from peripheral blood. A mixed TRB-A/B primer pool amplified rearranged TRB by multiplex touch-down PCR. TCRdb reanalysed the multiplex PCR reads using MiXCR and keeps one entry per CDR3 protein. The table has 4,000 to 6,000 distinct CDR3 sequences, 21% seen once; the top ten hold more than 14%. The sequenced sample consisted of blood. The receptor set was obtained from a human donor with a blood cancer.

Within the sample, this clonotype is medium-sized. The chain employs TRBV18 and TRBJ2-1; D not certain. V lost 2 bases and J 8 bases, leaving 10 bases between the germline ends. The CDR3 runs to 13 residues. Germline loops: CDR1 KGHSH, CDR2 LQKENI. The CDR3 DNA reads TGTGCCAGCTCACCAACCAATGGCGATGAGCAGTTCTTC. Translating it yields CASSPTNGDEQFF.

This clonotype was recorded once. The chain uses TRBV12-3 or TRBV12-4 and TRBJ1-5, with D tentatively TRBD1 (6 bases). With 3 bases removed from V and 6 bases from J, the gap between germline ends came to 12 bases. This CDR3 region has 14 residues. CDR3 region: CASSFQGQGQPQHF. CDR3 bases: TGTGCCAGCAGTTTTCAGGGGCAGGGTCAGCCCCAGCATTTT.

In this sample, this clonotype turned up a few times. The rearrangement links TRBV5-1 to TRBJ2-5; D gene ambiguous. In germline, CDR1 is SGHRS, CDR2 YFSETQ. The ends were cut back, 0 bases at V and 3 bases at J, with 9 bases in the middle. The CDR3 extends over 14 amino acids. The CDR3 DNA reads TGCGCCAGCAGCTTGGGCGGACGGGAAGAGACCCAGTACTTC. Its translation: CASSLGGREETQYF.

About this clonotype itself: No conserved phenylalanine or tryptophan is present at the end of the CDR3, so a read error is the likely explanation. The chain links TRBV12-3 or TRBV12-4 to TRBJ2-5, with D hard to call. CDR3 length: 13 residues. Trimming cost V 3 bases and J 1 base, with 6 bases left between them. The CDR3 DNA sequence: TGTGCCAGCAGTTTGTTCAGCCAAGAGACCCAGTACTTA. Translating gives CASSLFSQETQYL.

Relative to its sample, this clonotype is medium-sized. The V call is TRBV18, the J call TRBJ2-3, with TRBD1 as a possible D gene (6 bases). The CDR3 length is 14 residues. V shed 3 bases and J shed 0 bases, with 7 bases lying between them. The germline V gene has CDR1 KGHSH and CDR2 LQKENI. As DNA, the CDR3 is TGTGCCAGCTCACCTGGACAGAGCACAGATACGCAGTATTTT. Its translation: CASSPGQSTDTQYF.

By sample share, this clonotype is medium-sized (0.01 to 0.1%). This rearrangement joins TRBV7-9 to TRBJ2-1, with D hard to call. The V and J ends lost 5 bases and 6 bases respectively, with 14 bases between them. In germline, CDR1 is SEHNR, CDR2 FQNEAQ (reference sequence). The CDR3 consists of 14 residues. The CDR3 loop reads CASSPYGSTNEQFF. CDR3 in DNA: TGTGCCAGCAGCCCGTACGGTTCCACCAATGAGCAGTTCTTC.

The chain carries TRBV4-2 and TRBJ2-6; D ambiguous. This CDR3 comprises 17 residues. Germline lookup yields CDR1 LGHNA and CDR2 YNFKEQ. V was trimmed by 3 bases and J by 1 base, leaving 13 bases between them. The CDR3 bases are TGTGCCAGCAGCCAGACCGAAGGAGTGTCTGGGGCCAACGTCCTGACTTTC. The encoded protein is CASSQTEGVSGANVLTF.

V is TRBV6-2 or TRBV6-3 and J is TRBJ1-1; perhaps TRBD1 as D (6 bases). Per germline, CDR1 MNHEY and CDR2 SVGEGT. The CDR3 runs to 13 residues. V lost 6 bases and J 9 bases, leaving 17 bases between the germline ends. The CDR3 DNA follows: TGTGCCAGCAGCTTTGGAAGGGGGTCCCAAGCTTTCTTT. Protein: CASSFGRGSQAFF.

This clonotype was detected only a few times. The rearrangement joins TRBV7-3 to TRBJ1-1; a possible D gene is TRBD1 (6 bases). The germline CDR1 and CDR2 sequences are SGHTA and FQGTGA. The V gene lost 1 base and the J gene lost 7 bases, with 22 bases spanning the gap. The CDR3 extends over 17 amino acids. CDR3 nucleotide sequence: TGTGCCAGCAGCTTAAGGCCAGGACAGTATACTCTGCTTGAAGCTTTCTTT. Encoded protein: CASSLRPGQYTLLEAFF.

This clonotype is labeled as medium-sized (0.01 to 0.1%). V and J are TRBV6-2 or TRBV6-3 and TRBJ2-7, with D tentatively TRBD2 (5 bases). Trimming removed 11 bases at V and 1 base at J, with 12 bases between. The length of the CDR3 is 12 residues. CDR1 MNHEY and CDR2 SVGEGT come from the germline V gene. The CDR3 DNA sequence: TGTGCCGTCGGGATTCCATCCTACGAGCAGTACTTC. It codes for CAVGIPSYEQYF.

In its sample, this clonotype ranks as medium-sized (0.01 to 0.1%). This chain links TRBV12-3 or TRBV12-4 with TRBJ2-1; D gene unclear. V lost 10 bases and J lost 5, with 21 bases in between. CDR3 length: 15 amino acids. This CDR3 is CATRTGPPAHNEQFF. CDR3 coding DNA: TGTGCCACCCGAACCGGGCCCCCGGCCCACAATGAGCAGTTCTTC.

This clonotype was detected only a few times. CDR3 protein: CASIPDRESYGYTF. DNA for the CDR3: TGTGCCAGTATCCCGGACAGGGAGTCCTATGGCTACACCTTC. The V call is TRBV19, the J call TRBJ1-2; the match to TRBD1 covers 8 bases. The CDR3 is 14 residues long. Trimming cost V 7 bases and J 4 bases; bases outside gene matches: 8. From germline, CDR1 is LNHDA and CDR2 SQIVND (reference sequence).